This T cell receptor beta chain derives from a study of OX40 agonist ivuxolimab in advanced cancers. Study-wide background: The patients got ivuxolimab, which is an agonistic anti-OX40 (CD134) antibody. A male proportion of approximately 80% was recorded, with mean age about 60 years and range roughly 23 to 85. General study results and limits: Clones of CD4+ and CD8+ blood T cells grew by week 6 at doses of 0.1 to 3.0 mg/kg.

The assay was immunoSEQ multiplex PCR, and TCRdb's table has in-frame clones only and misses some. This table holds 70,000 to 95,000 clones, about nine tenths found once. This clone appeared once. Its antigen is not known. The CDR3 is 19 amino acids. V lost 0 bases and J 2 bases, leaving 22 bases between the germline ends. CDR1 and CDR2 from the germline V gene are MNHNS and SASEGT. The gene calls are TRBV6-1 and TRBJ2-5; D is ambiguous. This TCR came from an adult with an advanced solid tumor such as melanoma, head and neck, liver or kidney cancer. The sample in question was CD4+ or CD8+ T cells sorted from blood, obtained in a trial of the OX40 agonist ivuxolimab. CDR3 DNA: TGTGCCAGCAGTGAAGCGCAGACTGGCCTCCTAGATTTTCAAGAGACCCAGTACTTC. This gives the protein CASSEAQTGLLDFQETQYF.